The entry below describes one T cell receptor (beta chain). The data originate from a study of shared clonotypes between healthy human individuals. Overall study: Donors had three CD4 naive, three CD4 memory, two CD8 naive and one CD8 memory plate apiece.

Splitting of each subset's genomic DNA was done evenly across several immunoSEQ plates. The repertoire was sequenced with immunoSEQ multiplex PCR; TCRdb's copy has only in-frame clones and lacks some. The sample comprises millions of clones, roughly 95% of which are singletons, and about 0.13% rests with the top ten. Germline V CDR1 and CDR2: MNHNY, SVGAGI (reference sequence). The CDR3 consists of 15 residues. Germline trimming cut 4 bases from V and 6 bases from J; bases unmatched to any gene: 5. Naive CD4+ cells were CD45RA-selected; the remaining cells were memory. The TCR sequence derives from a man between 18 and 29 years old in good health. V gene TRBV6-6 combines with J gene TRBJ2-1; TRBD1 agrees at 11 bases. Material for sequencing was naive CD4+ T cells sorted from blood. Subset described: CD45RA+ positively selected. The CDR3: CASSLTGTGGNEQFF. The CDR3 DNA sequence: TGTGCCAGCAGTTTGACCGGGACAGGGGGCAATGAGCAGTTCTTC.